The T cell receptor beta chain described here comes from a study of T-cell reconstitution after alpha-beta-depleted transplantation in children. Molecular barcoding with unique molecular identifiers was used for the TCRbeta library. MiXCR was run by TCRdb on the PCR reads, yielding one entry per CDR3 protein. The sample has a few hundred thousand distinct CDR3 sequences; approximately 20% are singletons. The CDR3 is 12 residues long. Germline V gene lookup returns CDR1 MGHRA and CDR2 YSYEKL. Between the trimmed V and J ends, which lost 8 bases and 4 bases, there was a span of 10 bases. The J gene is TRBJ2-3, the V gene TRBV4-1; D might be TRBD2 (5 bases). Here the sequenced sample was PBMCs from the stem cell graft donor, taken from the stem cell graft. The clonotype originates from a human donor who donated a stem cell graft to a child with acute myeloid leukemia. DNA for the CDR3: TGCGCCAGCGTGGGGAGCTCAGATACGCAGTATTTT. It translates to CASVGSSDTQYF.